This T cell receptor beta chain came from a study of human T cells and chemical hapten exposure. This clonotype has a count of ten or more. Its antigen is as yet unknown. Indicated time point: patch test 1, 2 weeks after DPC sensitization. The treatment is: therapeutic diphenylcyclopropenone sensitization with weekly scalp DPC. Study findings and constraints: With alopecia, donors may have immune responses unlike healthy people's. While controls formed fewer of them, expanded TCRs formed significantly more large CDR3 similarity clusters.

MiXCR, applied by TCRdb to the RACE reads, yields one record per CDR3 protein. The table has 370,000 or so distinct CDR3 sequences, nearly 5% seen once. Between the trimmed V and J ends, which lost 4 bases and 0 bases, there was a span of 4 bases. The germline V gene encodes CDR1 SGDLS and CDR2 YYNGEE. This CDR3 has 13 residues. V and J are TRBV9 and TRBJ2-2; D is ambiguous. The material was whole blood, obtained in connection with sensitization to the hapten diphenylcyclopropenone (DPC). The receptor's source is a woman in her fifties or sixties with alopecia areata. Some clones in this sample may be carry-over from other donors' samples. CDR3 loop: CASSPTNTGELFF. In nucleotides, the CDR3 is TGTGCCAGCAGCCCTACGAACACCGGGGAGCTGTTTTTT.